What follows are 27 T cell receptor beta chains derived from one specimen sequenced in a study of cytomegalovirus exposure and HLA in healthy donors. The primer mix had 60 Vbeta and 13 Jbeta primers. Profiling relied on immunoSEQ multiplex PCR, and the TCRdb table lists in-frame clones only, not all of them. This table holds about 150,000 clones, over 70% found once. The sequencing input was PBMCs. The receptors stem from a young man in good health and CMV-seronegative.

The genes are TRBV5-1 and TRBJ2-3; TRBD2 agrees at 11 bases. V was clipped by 1 base and J by 5 bases; unmatched bases: 6. Germline V gene data show CDR1 as SGHRS and CDR2 as YFSETQ. The CDR3 length is 16 residues. DNA of the CDR3: TGCGCCAGCAGCTTGTTGGCCCTAGCGGGGGGAGATACGCAGTATTTT. Its translation: CASSLLALAGGDTQYF.

The chain carries TRBV13 and TRBJ2-5; TRBD2 aligns across 13 bases. CDR1 is PRHDT and CDR2 is FYEKMQ in the germline V gene (reference sequence). Germline trimming cut 5 bases from V and 7 bases from J; bases unmatched to any gene: 10. CDR3 length equals 16 residues. CDR3 nucleotide sequence: TGTGCCAGCAGCATTGGGACTAGCGGGACCAATGGGACCCAGTACTTC. Translated: CASSIGTSGTNGTQYF.

V usage is TRBV4-2 and J usage is TRBJ2-5; TRBD2 agrees at 9 bases. This CDR3 is built from 17 residues. With 1 base clipped from V and 4 bases from J, the junction kept 10 bases outside the gene matches. Germline values: CDR1 LGHNA, CDR2 YNFKEQ. The CDR3, as DNA: TGTGCCAGCAGCCAAGTTGTAGCGGGGGCTTCCGGAGAGACCCAGTACTTC. Translating gives CASSQVVAGASGETQYF.

The V call is TRBV6-6, the J call TRBJ2-1, with TRBD1 identical over 7 bases. Trimming at V came to 5 bases and at J to 7 bases, leaving 8 bases not matched to a gene. The germline V gene has CDR1 MNHNY and CDR2 SVGAGI (reference sequence). CDR3 length: 14 residues. CDR3 nucleotide sequence: TGTGCCAGCAGTCCCAATCGACAGGGAAATGAGCAGTTCTTC. It specifies CASSPNRQGNEQFF.

A note on this clone: The germline gene is not matched at one end of the junction; a read error may be the cause. The chain uses TRBV6-5 and TRBJ1-2; TRBD1 is a possible D gene (6 bases). The CDR3 covers 15 residues. CDR1 and CDR2 from the germline V gene are MNHEY and SVGAGI. CDR3 in amino acids: CASSYAGDVFYGYPF. The CDR3 bases are TGTGCCAGCAGTTACGCAGGGGACGTTTTCTATGGCTACCCCTTC.

In nucleotides, the CDR3 is TGTGCCAGCAGCGTAGGTGGGACAGGGGGCGCCTACGAGCAGTACTTC. Its translation is CASSVGGTGGAYEQYF. This chain connects TRBV9 to TRBJ2-7; 12 bases are a match to TRBD1. Germline CDR1 is SGDLS and CDR2 is YYNGEE. J gave up 2 bases and V 0 bases, and 3 bases lay outside the gene matches. This CDR3 region has 16 residues.

This clone was picked up a small number of times. In nucleotides, the CDR3 is TGTGCCAGCAGTGCCGAGGGGGCGGCAGATACGCAGTATTTT. Translating it yields CASSAEGAADTQYF. The chain uses TRBV6-4 and TRBJ2-3; TRBD1 matches 7 bases. The CDR3 runs to 14 residues. Germline assignment: CDR1 MRHNA and CDR2 SNTAGT. Unmatched junction bases numbered 5, after V lost 4 bases and J lost 4 bases.

The rearrangement links TRBV6-5 to TRBJ2-5; 9 nucleotides align to TRBD1. Judging by the DNA end, TRBJ2-7 fits better; the J call may be wrong. Germline V lookup: CDR1 MNHEY, CDR2 SVGAGI. CDR3 length: 15 residues. The CDR3 sequence: CASSLIGQGRTEQYF. Here the CDR3 DNA reads TGTGCCAGCAGTCTGATTGGACAGGGGAGAACCGAGCAGTACTTC.

The chain carries TRBV30 and TRBJ2-3; D possibly corresponds to TRBD2 (5 bases). The CDR3 has 13 residues. Trimming pared 4 bases from V and 0 bases from J, leaving 8 bases between. Germline V gives CDR1 GTSNPN, CDR2 SVGIG (reference sequence). The CDR3 protein is CAWNSASTDTQYF. CDR3 nucleotide sequence: TGTGCCTGGAATAGCGCTAGCACAGATACGCAGTATTTT.

CDR3 in amino acids: CASGQGVEDGYTF. In nucleotides, the CDR3 is TGTGCCAGCGGACAGGGTGTCGAGGATGGCTACACCTTC. The chain carries TRBV10-3 and TRBJ1-2; TRBD1 agrees at 8 bases. CDR3 length: 13 residues. Germline V gene lookup returns CDR1 ENHRY and CDR2 SYGVKD. The trim removed 10 bases at V and 6 bases at J, leaving 10 bases unmatched.

J is TRBJ1-2 and V is TRBV5-1; 9 bases match TRBD1. The CDR3 runs to 14 residues. The germline gives CDR1 SGHRS, CDR2 YFSETQ. V lost 4 bases and J lost 4; bases outside the gene matches: 5. The CDR3, as DNA: TGCGCCAGCAGCGAGCCGGGACAGGGCTATGGCTACACCTTC. Translation: CASSEPGQGYGYTF.

In its sample, this clone was seen a few times. The chain has TRBV18 and TRBJ2-3, with TRBD2 as a possible D gene (6 bases). The CDR3 has 14 residues. Trimming stripped 3 bases from V and 4 bases from J, with 11 bases between. CDR1 and CDR2 from the germline V gene are KGHSH and LQKENI. In DNA form, the CDR3 reads TGTGCCAGCTCACCCCAGTCGGGGGCAGATACGCAGTATTTT. It codes for CASSPQSGADTQYF.

The CDR3 DNA sequence: TGTGCCAGCAGTTTACGAGGGAGCACAGATACGCAGTATTTT. It encodes CASSLRGSTDTQYF. The V and J genes are TRBV27 and TRBJ2-3, with D possibly matching TRBD2 (5 bases). This CDR3 is built from 14 residues. Per the germline V gene, CDR1 is MNHEY and CDR2 is SMNVEV (reference sequence). Trimming took off 2 bases at V and 0 bases at J, with 6 bases between the two ends.

The chain is built from TRBV11-2 and TRBJ2-3; TRBD2 might be the D (5 bases). The CDR3 is made up of 16 amino acids. Germline CDR1 is SGHAT and CDR2 is FQNNGV. Deletions cut 4 bases from V and 6 bases from J, with 20 bases between. CDR3 bases: TGTGCCAGCAGCTCGATCACTAGGATGACCGACGATACGCAGTATTTT. Translated, it gives CASSSITRMTDDTQYF.

Comment on this clone: The sample contains more than one DNA sequence encoding this CDR3. This CDR3 reads CASSRGQVTYNEQFF. As DNA, the CDR3 is TGTGCCAGCAGCCGCGGACAGGTCACCTACAATGAGCAGTTCTTC. The chain links TRBV6-5 to TRBJ2-1; 7 bases are a match to TRBD1. The CDR3 spans 15 residues. Germline CDR1 reads MNHEY; CDR2 reads SVGAGI. Trimming removed 6 bases from V and 2 bases from J; junction bases left unmatched: 7.

The V call is TRBV6-5, the J call TRBJ2-7; TRBD1 matches at 9 bases. J was trimmed by 5 bases and V by 0 bases; bases with no gene match: 5. CDR1 is MNHEY, CDR2 SVGAGI, per germline. CDR3 length: 15 residues. The CDR3, as DNA: TGTGCCAGCAGTTACTCGGAGACAGGGGGGGACGAGCAGTACTTC. Its translation is CASSYSETGGDEQYF.

The chain recombines TRBV5-1 with TRBJ2-5, with D possibly TRBD2 on 6 matching bases. The CDR3 loop spans 14 amino acids. The V end lost 4 bases, the J end lost 1 base, and 11 bases lay between the germline ends. The germline gives CDR1 SGHRS, CDR2 YFSETQ. DNA for the CDR3: TGCGCCAGCAGCCCGGGAGAGATCCAAGAGACCCAGTACTTC. Amino acid sequence: CASSPGEIQETQYF.

The chain links TRBV19 to TRBJ1-2, with D uncertain. The V end lost 3 bases, the J end lost 1 base, and 15 bases lay between the germline ends. CDR1 and CDR2 from the germline V gene are LNHDA and SQIVND (reference sequence). The CDR3 extends over 16 amino acids. For the CDR3, the DNA is TGTGCCAGTAGTATGGAGGAGGGTTCTTATAACTATGGCTACACCTTC. Protein: CASSMEEGSYNYGYTF.

V gene TRBV4-1 combines with J gene TRBJ2-7; 7 nucleotides align to TRBD1. The CDR3 loop spans 15 amino acids. With 0 bases clipped from V and 1 base from J, the junction kept 3 bases outside the gene matches. Germline V gene sequence: CDR1 MGHRA, CDR2 YSYEKL. CDR3 loop: CASSQDKQGSYEQYF. CDR3 nucleotide sequence: TGCGCCAGCAGCCAAGATAAACAGGGGTCCTACGAGCAGTACTTC.

The chain uses TRBV7-6 and TRBJ2-3; 13 nucleotides match TRBD2. The CDR3 is 16 amino acids. Germline lookup yields CDR1 SGHVS and CDR2 FNYEAQ. V lost 1 base and J lost 6; bases outside the gene matches: 4. The CDR3 region is CASSLGLAGGGDTQYF. CDR3 nucleotide sequence: TGTGCCAGCAGCTTAGGACTAGCGGGGGGCGGGGATACGCAGTATTTT.

The table lists this clone with a few counts. This sequence joins TRBV6-6 and TRBJ1-4; D remains unclear. This CDR3 region has 15 residues. CDR1 is MNHNY and CDR2 is SVGAGI in the germline V gene (reference sequence). Trimming stripped 5 bases from V and 0 bases from J, with 10 bases between. CDR3: CASSKVGATNEKLFF. CDR3 bases: TGTGCCAGCAGTAAGGTGGGCGCAACTAATGAAAAACTGTTTTTT.

This clone was counted a few times. This CDR3 is CSVGTRREQYF. CDR3 in DNA: TGCAGCGTTGGCACCAGGCGCGAGCAGTACTTC. This chain joins TRBV29-1 and TRBJ2-7; no firm D call. The CDR3 is made up of 11 amino acids. Per germline, CDR1 SQVTM and CDR2 ANQGSEA. V dropped 4 bases and J dropped 6 bases, with 10 bases sitting between them.

This chain connects TRBV28 to TRBJ2-3; TRBD2 matches 7 bases. Germline V gives CDR1 MDHEN, CDR2 SYDVKM. The V segment lost 6 bases and the J segment 2 bases; nucleotides outside the gene matches: 11. This CDR3 comprises 16 residues. The CDR3 DNA is TGTGCCAGCAGGCGCCCGTGGACTAGATCCACAGATACGCAGTATTTT. Its protein is CASRRPWTRSTDTQYF.

This clone was picked up a small number of times. The rearrangement joins TRBV2 to TRBJ1-3; 7 nucleotides match TRBD1. J lost 0 bases, V lost 7 bases, and 3 bases had no gene match. The CDR3 is 14 amino acids. Germline CDR1 and CDR2: SNHLY and FYNNEI. The chain's CDR3 is CASKAGGSGNTIYF. The CDR3 DNA sequence: TGTGCCAGCAAAGCAGGGGGCTCTGGAAACACCATATATTTT. Combining the CDR3 with reference TRBV2 and TRBJ1-3 gives the whole variable domain EPEVTQTPSHQVTQMGQEVILRCVPISNHLYFYWYRQILGQKVEFLVSFYNNEISEKSEIFDDQFSVERPDGSNFTLKIRSTKLEDSAMYFCASKAGGSGNTIYFGEGSWLTVV.

The V call is TRBV27, the J call TRBJ2-7, with 8 bases identical to TRBD1. Germline trimming cut 5 bases from V and 0 bases from J; bases unmatched to any gene: 18. This CDR3 has 19 residues. CDR1 MNHEY and CDR2 SMNVEV come from the germline V gene (reference sequence). The CDR3 sequence is CASSDNFGTGPISSYEQYF. The CDR3 DNA follows: TGTGCCAGCAGTGACAACTTCGGGACAGGTCCTATAAGCTCCTACGAGCAGTACTTC.

With respect to this clone: The same CDR3 can be traced to other DNA sequences in this sample. The chain carries TRBV4-3 and TRBJ2-3; unclear D gene. The CDR3 covers 13 residues. V lost 1 base to trimming and J lost 4 bases, with 6 bases between them. Germline CDR1 LGHNA, CDR2 YSLEER. The CDR3 DNA is TGCGCCAGCAGCCAAGGAGCCGCAGATACGCAGTATTTT. This gives the protein CASSQGAADTQYF.

The chain links TRBV5-1 to TRBJ2-5; 9 bases map to TRBD2. This CDR3 spans 15 amino acids. The germline gives CDR1 SGHRS, CDR2 YFSETQ. V shed 0 bases, J shed 4 bases, and the junction held 4 bases outside the gene matches. CDR3 protein: CASSLDSGGVETQYF. CDR3 DNA: TGCGCCAGCAGCTTGGATAGCGGGGGAGTAGAGACCCAGTACTTC.